The rows below give T cell receptor beta chains drawn from one sample of a study of low-dose radiotherapy and immunotherapy resistance in tumors. One entry per CDR3 protein, called by TCRdb with MiXCR from the reads. The sample has 55,000 to 80,000 distinct CDR3 sequences, approximately 26% seen once; the top ten hold less than 8%. Specimen: PBMCs, collected before treatment. The receptors stem from a male donor with rectosigmoid adenocarcinoma. Both conserved end residues are part of each CDR3. Fields, in order: CDR3 protein, CDR3 DNA, D gene, J gene, clone size, V gene. The D gene is left open where the match is weak. Size values are once, few and many counts, or a class for expanded clones, and some rows have none.

cdr3_aa: CASDEKLGVQPQHF
cdr3_nt: TGTGCCAGCGACGAGAAGTTGGGGGTTCAGCCCCAGCATTTT
d_call: .
j_call: TRBJ1-5
clone_size: many
v_call: TRBV28

cdr3_aa: CASSQLIASPLGNTIYF
cdr3_nt: TGTGCCAGCAGCCAATTAATTGCCAGTCCCCTTGGAAACACCATATATTTT
d_call: .
j_call: TRBJ1-3
clone_size: many
v_call: TRBV14

cdr3_aa: CASIYRTDFSYGYTF
cdr3_nt: TGTGCCAGCATCTACAGGACGGACTTTTCTTATGGCTACACCTTC
d_call: .
j_call: TRBJ1-2
clone_size: many
v_call: TRBV12-3/TRBV12-4

cdr3_aa: CASSKQGASYNEQFF
cdr3_nt: TGTGCCAGCAGCAAACAGGGGGCCTCCTACAATGAGCAGTTCTTC
d_call: .
j_call: TRBJ2-1
clone_size: many
v_call: TRBV21-1

cdr3_aa: CASSQGALANEQFF
cdr3_nt: TGTGCCAGCAGCCAAGGGGCCCTAGCAAATGAGCAGTTCTTC
d_call: .
j_call: TRBJ2-1
clone_size: many
v_call: TRBV4-2

cdr3_aa: CASSRLPIAGRSYNEQFF
cdr3_nt: TGTGCCAGCAGCCGACTTCCTATAGCGGGACGCTCCTACAATGAGCAGTTCTTC
d_call: TRBD2
j_call: TRBJ2-1
clone_size: many
v_call: TRBV7-8

cdr3_aa: CASSDRTHGYTF
cdr3_nt: TGTGCCAGCAGTGATCGAACCCATGGCTACACCTTC
d_call: .
j_call: TRBJ1-2
clone_size: many
v_call: TRBV25-1

cdr3_aa: CASSPGRYEQYF
cdr3_nt: TGTGCCAGCTCACCTGGCCGTTACGAGCAGTACTTC
d_call: .
j_call: TRBJ2-7
clone_size: many
v_call: TRBV18

cdr3_aa: CASRIIRDRRRLNEQFF
cdr3_nt: TGTGCCAGCCGAATAATCCGGGACCGAAGACGATTAAATGAGCAGTTCTTC
d_call: .
j_call: TRBJ2-1
clone_size: .
v_call: TRBV25-1

cdr3_aa: CASKRTGGGYEQYF
cdr3_nt: TGTGCCAGCAAGAGGACTGGGGGCGGGTACGAGCAGTACTTC
d_call: .
j_call: TRBJ2-7
clone_size: many
v_call: TRBV6-2/TRBV6-3

cdr3_aa: CASSREREFYEQYF
cdr3_nt: TGTGCCAGCAGCCGTGAGCGGGAGTTCTACGAGCAGTACTTC
d_call: TRBD2
j_call: TRBJ2-7
clone_size: many
v_call: TRBV4-2

cdr3_aa: CASSLWQNYGYTF
cdr3_nt: TGTGCCAGCAGTTTATGGCAGAACTATGGCTACACCTTC
d_call: .
j_call: TRBJ1-2
clone_size: few
v_call: TRBV28

cdr3_aa: CASDGGAVTDTQYF
cdr3_nt: TGTGCCAGCGACGGGGGGGCGGTCACAGATACGCAGTATTTT
d_call: TRBD2
j_call: TRBJ2-3
clone_size: many
v_call: TRBV19

cdr3_aa: CACQGRSTDTQYF
cdr3_nt: TGTGCCTGTCAGGGGCGTAGCACAGATACGCAGTATTTT
d_call: .
j_call: TRBJ2-3
clone_size: many
v_call: TRBV30

cdr3_aa: CASGATYSNQPQHF
cdr3_nt: TGTGCTAGTGGGGCAACTTATAGCAATCAGCCCCAGCATTTT
d_call: .
j_call: TRBJ1-5
clone_size: .
v_call: TRBV12-5

cdr3_aa: CASSQFAGRTYEQYF
cdr3_nt: TGCGCCAGCAGTCAATTTGCAGGCCGGACCTACGAGCAGTACTTC
d_call: .
j_call: TRBJ2-7
clone_size: many
v_call: TRBV23-1

cdr3_aa: CASSQVGGGRAQETQYF
cdr3_nt: TGCGCCAGCAGCCAAGTCGGGGGCGGGAGGGCCCAAGAGACCCAGTACTTC
d_call: TRBD2
j_call: TRBJ2-5
clone_size: many
v_call: TRBV4-1

cdr3_aa: CSASVLITDTQYF
cdr3_nt: TGCAGTGCTAGTGTACTAATCACAGATACGCAGTATTTT
d_call: .
j_call: TRBJ2-3
clone_size: many
v_call: TRBV20-1

cdr3_aa: CASRAGSQDEQYF
cdr3_nt: TGCGCCAGCAGAGCGGGGTCCCAGGACGAGCAGTACTTC
d_call: TRBD2
j_call: TRBJ2-7
clone_size: .
v_call: TRBV5-1

cdr3_aa: CASSLGLTGATNEKLFF
cdr3_nt: TGCGCCAGCAGCTTGGGTCTCACCGGAGCAACTAATGAAAAACTGTTTTTT
d_call: .
j_call: TRBJ1-4
clone_size: many
v_call: TRBV5-1

cdr3_aa: CASSLGQGGYGYTF
cdr3_nt: TGTGCCAGCAGCTTAGGACAGGGGGGGTACGGCTACACCTTC
d_call: TRBD1
j_call: TRBJ1-2
clone_size: many
v_call: TRBV7-2

cdr3_aa: CATSDQQGAYRDGYTF
cdr3_nt: TGTGCCACCAGTGACCAACAGGGGGCGTATCGGGATGGCTACACCTTC
d_call: TRBD1
j_call: TRBJ1-2
clone_size: .
v_call: TRBV24-1

cdr3_aa: CATSLPSPGQGGSSYNSPLHF
cdr3_nt: TGTGCCACCAGTCTACCCAGCCCCGGACAGGGTGGAAGCTCCTATAATTCACCCCTCCACTTT
d_call: TRBD1
j_call: TRBJ1-6
clone_size: .
v_call: TRBV24-1

cdr3_aa: CASSSDRIEETQYF
cdr3_nt: TGTGCCAGCAGCTCGGACAGAATTGAAGAGACCCAGTACTTC
d_call: .
j_call: TRBJ2-5
clone_size: many
v_call: TRBV7-6

cdr3_aa: CASSQDSPDGGFGTGELFF
cdr3_nt: TGCGCCAGCAGCCAAGATTCCCCAGATGGCGGGTTTGGGACCGGGGAGCTGTTTTTT
d_call: .
j_call: TRBJ2-2
clone_size: few
v_call: TRBV4-3

cdr3_aa: CASSPRDRKNTEAFF
cdr3_nt: TGTGCCAGCAGTCCCCGGGACAGGAAGAACACTGAAGCTTTCTTT
d_call: TRBD1
j_call: TRBJ1-1
clone_size: many
v_call: TRBV6-5

cdr3_aa: CASSLSGRGTEAFF
cdr3_nt: TGCGCCAGCAGCTTATCCGGACGAGGGACTGAAGCTTTCTTT
d_call: .
j_call: TRBJ1-1
clone_size: many
v_call: TRBV5-1

cdr3_aa: CASSFGNSPLHF
cdr3_nt: TGTGCCAGCAGTTTCGGAAATTCACCCCTCCACTTT
d_call: .
j_call: TRBJ1-6
clone_size: many
v_call: TRBV12-3/TRBV12-4

cdr3_aa: CASSPRSGSTDTQYF
cdr3_nt: TGCGCCAGCAGCCCTCGTTCGGGATCGACAGATACGCAGTATTTT
d_call: .
j_call: TRBJ2-3
clone_size: .
v_call: TRBV5-1

cdr3_aa: CASSQGTSGRSDEQYF
cdr3_nt: TGTGCCAGCAGCCAAGGGACTAGCGGGAGATCTGACGAGCAGTACTTC
d_call: TRBD2
j_call: TRBJ2-7
clone_size: many
v_call: TRBV4-2

cdr3_aa: CATSRDRTGGEAFF
cdr3_nt: TGTGCCACCAGCAGAGATCGGACAGGGGGTGAAGCTTTCTTT
d_call: TRBD1
j_call: TRBJ1-1
clone_size: .
v_call: TRBV15

cdr3_aa: CASKPGQGISPLHF
cdr3_nt: TGTGCCAGCAAACCGGGACAGGGTATTTCACCCCTCCACTTT
d_call: TRBD1
j_call: TRBJ1-6
clone_size: once
v_call: TRBV28

cdr3_aa: CASSQTNYGYTF
cdr3_nt: TGTGCCAGCAGCCAAACAAACTATGGCTACACCTTC
d_call: .
j_call: TRBJ1-2
clone_size: many
v_call: TRBV11-2

cdr3_aa: CASSFQGGSYGYTF
cdr3_nt: TGTGCCAGCAGTTTTCAGGGAGGGAGTTATGGCTACACCTTC
d_call: .
j_call: TRBJ1-2
clone_size: many
v_call: TRBV12-3/TRBV12-4

cdr3_aa: CASTLTENTEAFF
cdr3_nt: TGTGCCAGCACCCTGACAGAAAACACTGAAGCTTTCTTT
d_call: .
j_call: TRBJ1-1
clone_size: .
v_call: TRBV6-2/TRBV6-3

cdr3_aa: CSARVTGDYNEQFF
cdr3_nt: TGCAGTGCTAGAGTTACAGGGGACTACAATGAGCAGTTCTTC
d_call: TRBD1
j_call: TRBJ2-1
clone_size: many
v_call: TRBV20-1

cdr3_aa: CASSYPRNGGLNTEAFF
cdr3_nt: TGTGCCAGCAGTTACCCGAGAAACGGGGGCTTAAACACTGAAGCTTTCTTT
d_call: .
j_call: TRBJ1-1
clone_size: many
v_call: TRBV6-2/TRBV6-3

cdr3_aa: CASQRLDSPGELFF
cdr3_nt: TGTGCCAGTCAGCGGTTGGACTCGCCCGGGGAGCTGTTTTTT
d_call: .
j_call: TRBJ2-2
clone_size: .
v_call: TRBV9

cdr3_aa: CSAGGTEPKRGYTF
cdr3_nt: TGCAGTGCGGGGGGGACGGAACCTAAGCGGGGCTACACCTTC
d_call: .
j_call: TRBJ1-2
clone_size: many
v_call: TRBV20-1

cdr3_aa: CASSATGTNGEQYF
cdr3_nt: TGTGCCAGCAGCGCAACAGGGACTAATGGGGAGCAGTACTTC
d_call: .
j_call: TRBJ2-7
clone_size: many
v_call: TRBV7-2

cdr3_aa: CASSAAPGTYNSPLHF
cdr3_nt: TGTGCCAGCAGCGCCGCGCCCGGCACCTATAATTCACCCCTCCACTTT
d_call: .
j_call: TRBJ1-6
clone_size: many
v_call: TRBV5-4

cdr3_aa: CATSDSSGGREKLFF
cdr3_nt: TGTGCCACCAGTGATTCAAGCGGCGGGCGTGAAAAACTGTTTTTT
d_call: .
j_call: TRBJ1-4
clone_size: many
v_call: TRBV24-1

cdr3_aa: CASSGLIGSPLHF
cdr3_nt: TGTGCCAGTTCGGGACTCATCGGTTCACCCCTCCACTTT
d_call: .
j_call: TRBJ1-6
clone_size: .
v_call: TRBV12-3/TRBV12-4

cdr3_aa: CASCCGGSSYNEQFF
cdr3_nt: TGTGCCAGCTGCTGTGGGGGGAGCTCCTACAATGAGCAGTTCTTC
d_call: .
j_call: TRBJ2-1
clone_size: many
v_call: TRBV28

cdr3_aa: CASRPLSSYEQYF
cdr3_nt: TGTGCCAGCAGGCCCCTCAGCTCCTACGAGCAGTACTTC
d_call: .
j_call: TRBJ2-7
clone_size: many
v_call: TRBV28